The TCR beta chain described here comes from a study of T cell repertoires in cytomegalovirus infection. Study context: HLA-B-restricted CMV epitopes that are well studied, plus recently identified HLA-C-restricted ones, were used by the study. Public TCR beta signatures provided an indication of both CMV infection and a matching HLA type.

Germline assignment: CDR1 MNHNS and CDR2 SASEGT. The CDR3 consists of 14 residues. Trimming took 8 bases from V and 3 from J, leaving 16 bases between them. Overall study findings and caveats: CMV-specific TCR beta clonotypes restricted by HLA-C were the ones dominating the ex vivo response.

This clonotype was counted only a few times. Its matching antigen is unknown. TCRdb recomputed calls from the reads with MiXCR, one row per CDR3 protein. The table records 250,000 to 400,000 distinct CDR3 sequences, more than 20% of them present only once. This receptor was identified in a human donor in good health (CMV status not recorded). Some clones in this sample may be carry-over from other donors' samples. The rearrangement links TRBV6-1 to TRBJ1-2; D might be TRBD1 (6 bases). This specimen consisted of cultured PBMCs, obtained from culture after CMV antigen stimulation. The CDR3 is CASSPQGQDYGYTF. The CDR3 DNA follows: TGTGCCAGCTCGCCTCAGGGGCAGGACTATGGCTACACCTTC.